This T cell receptor beta chain was observed in a study of technical replicates of blood from several donors. There are 15 residues in the CDR3. Trimming cost V 7 bases and J 8 bases; bases outside gene matches: 10. In germline, CDR1 is LNHDA, CDR2 SQIVND (reference sequence). TCRdb's copy holds only in-frame clones and misses some; the assay was immunoSEQ multiplex PCR. The sample has more than 55,000 clones, roughly 92% seen once. The clonotype comes from a human donor in good health. Sequenced material: T cells isolated from PBMCs. The chain employs TRBV19 and TRBJ2-1; 11 positions match TRBD2. Here the CDR3 reads CASTPTSGTIDEQFF. The CDR3 DNA reads TGTGCCAGTACACCGACTAGCGGGACGATCGATGAGCAGTTCTTC.